This T cell receptor (beta chain) was identified in a study of blood T cell repertoires in COVID-19 (dated by TCRdb to 2020 to 2021). The study in broad terms: Samples from collaborators originated in the United States, Italy and Spain and spanned both the acute and convalescent phases of COVID-19. The prospective study material was composed of cDNA or gDNA derived from T cells, B-cell-depleted T cells, or PBMCs. Samples were obtained from the ongoing ImmuneRACE study (first 160 participants) and from over a thousand subjects provided by 6 global collaborators. The repertoires were released in a freely available public database meant as a resource for research on the immune response to SARS-CoV-2. Subjects who had been exposed to COVID-19, were actively infected with it, or had recovered from it provided the deeply sampled blood TCRbeta repertoires that made up the dataset. The sample metadata nearly always contained a de-identified subject ID, COVID-19 status, age in years and sex. Where HLA class I and class II types were available, the types were taken from metadata supplied by the sample provider, not from assay-based typing. What the work shows at the level of the full study, not this receptor alone: How much clinical and demographic metadata was included differed by source and by participant, and the metadata was provided uncurated.

In the case of this clone: No antigen is known for it. No clone much larger than this one lies a single base away; base qualities are absent.

From its cysteine to its phenylalanine, the CDR3 spans 14 amino acids. Just the 42-base CDR3 DNA is kept, in frame starting at base 1. Trimming removed 5 bases from V and 5 bases from J; the gene matches leave 7 bases unexplained. CDR1 WSHSY and CDR2 SAAADI were looked up in the germline V gene. The immunoSEQ Assay, a bias-controlled multiplex PCR, was used to amplify TCRbeta CDR3 regions from genomic DNA. Concerning the study's data processing: The number of nucleated cells in each sample was estimated from the amplification of reference gene primers within the assay. To quantify the absolute abundance of each unique TCRbeta CDR3 rearrangement, sequence reads were collapsed and filtered. For each sample, productive Simpson clonality was calculated as the square root of Simpson's diversity index across productive rearrangements. Held by TCRdb, this immuneACCESS table contains in-frame sequences only and omits some clones. Under half of the omission traces to an unresolved V gene where checked; the cause of the rest is unknown. D and trimming come from the DNA, and the V and J calls and clone size come from that table. This sample holds about 200,000 clones; roughly 91% were observed only once. Of the sample, 3% to 4% is held by the ten largest clones.

Participants in the prospective study were aged roughly 18 to 95 years, lived in 20 to 30 United States geographic areas, and enrolled through a virtual design. In the prospective study, participants were assigned to cohorts based on the clinical history participants reported in a screening survey and a study questionnaire. Each participant in the prospective study had whole blood, serum and a nasopharyngeal or oropharyngeal swab collected by mobile phlebotomists. Participants in the prospective study had the option to provide additional blood draws and questionnaires over a 2-month period. Before DNA extraction, prospective study blood samples were shipped either frozen or at room temperature.

The sample taken for sequencing was PBMCs or T cells enriched from blood (not recorded which). The TCR was taken from a woman younger than 45 with acute COVID-19. The rearrangement combines TRBV10-2 with TRBJ1-1; 8 bases in between match TRBD1. CDR3 sequence: CASSPTGEWTEAFF. The DNA sequence is given as TGCGCCAGCAGTCCGACAGGGGAATGGACTGAAGCTTTCTTT.